One TCR beta chain is described in this entry. Its antigen is unknown. Per-nucleotide qualities are absent, and no much larger clonotype sits a single base away. The data belong to a study of blood T cell repertoires in COVID-19 (dated by TCRdb to the early 2020s). Concerning the study at large: The collaborator samples originated in the United States, Italy and Spain and spanned the acute and convalescent phases of COVID-19. The material from the prospective study consisted of cDNA or gDNA derived from T cells, B-cell-depleted T cells, or PBMCs. HLA class I and class II types, where available, came from metadata supplied by the sample provider rather than from assay-based typing. Subjects who had been exposed to COVID-19, were actively infected with it, or had recovered from it provided the deeply sampled blood TCRbeta repertoires that made up the dataset. The repertoires were released in a freely available public database intended as a resource for research on the immune response to SARS-CoV-2. The sample metadata nearly always contained a de-identified subject ID, COVID-19 status, age in years and sex. The samples were drawn from two sources: the first 160 participants of the ongoing ImmuneRACE study, and 1,200 or so subjects contributed by 6 global collaborators.

Results the study describes overall, beyond this receptor: The quantity of clinical and demographic metadata differed by source and by participant and was supplied without curation.

The immunoSEQ Assay, a bias-controlled multiplex PCR, was used to amplify TCRbeta CDR3 regions from genomic DNA. Processing in the source paper ran as follows. Within the assay, amplification of reference gene primers was used to estimate how many nucleated cells each sample contained. Sequence reads were collapsed and filtered to measure the absolute abundance of every unique TCRbeta CDR3 rearrangement. Productive Simpson clonality was computed per sample as the square root of Simpson's diversity index over productive rearrangements. The table was pulled from immuneACCESS by TCRdb, which kept in-frame rearrangements only. Such tables lose some clones; where checked, under half of the loss comes from unresolved V genes, and the rest has no known cause. V, J and clone size are those of that table, while D and trimming were read from the DNA. The sample yields approximately 260,000 clones; around 80% were counted once. Around 4.1% of the sample rests with the top ten.

For CDR1 and CDR2, the germline V gene (reference sequence) lists LNHDA and SQIVND. Trimming accounts for 0 bases at V and 8 bases at J, while the number of junction bases matched to no gene is 14. The CDR3 numbers 19 residues from cysteine through phenylalanine. The sequence is cut down to CDR3 DNA, 57 bases in frame from base 1. In the prospective study, participants were about 18 to 95 years old, resided in fewer than 25 geographic areas of the United States, and were enrolled through a virtual design. In the prospective study, participants were assigned to cohorts based on the clinical history participants reported in a screening survey and a study questionnaire. In the prospective study, whole blood, serum and a nasopharyngeal or oropharyngeal swab were collected from each participant by mobile phlebotomists. Participants in the prospective study had the option to provide additional blood draws and questionnaires over an approximately 2-month period. Before DNA extraction, prospective study blood samples were shipped either frozen or at room temperature.

The sequenced sample consisted of PBMCs or T cells enriched from blood (not recorded which). The chain joins TRBV19 to TRBJ2-3; 13 bases in between match TRBD2. This TCR derives from a man under 40 with acute COVID-19. CDR3 protein: CASSIETHPGLAGSGTQYF. The nucleotide sequence reads as follows: TGTGCCAGTAGTATAGAGACTCATCCGGGACTAGCGGGATCAGGTACGCAGTATTTT.